This TCR beta chain was recovered during a study of cytomegalovirus exposure and HLA in healthy donors. In the study overall: The 500 to 750 first-cohort repertoires and the approximately 110 validation repertoires shared the same platform, a later analysis reported. General observations from the study: One later analysis, an examination of the 120 validation repertoires, found that first-cohort TCR clusters tended to co-occur in them. There were some public TCRs occurring in many donors, but most TCR sequences were rare. Testing in vitro showed a few CMV-associated chains specific for CMV antigens.

Notes on this clone: No antigen is known for it.

Some clones are missing from TCRdb's copy, which holds only in-frame ones; the method was immunoSEQ multiplex PCR. Among 150,000 or so clones listed, approximately 87% were seen once. The clonotype originates from a young woman in good health and CMV-seronegative. The specimen was PBMCs.

CDR3 in DNA: TGCGCCAGCAGCTTGGCCGGTACTAGCGGGGCGAATTACAATGAGCAGTTCTTC. Encoded protein: CASSLAGTSGANYNEQFF. V is TRBV5-1 and J is TRBJ2-1; TRBD2 matches 10 bases. V dropped 0 bases and J dropped 4; count of bases not matched to a gene: 10. In germline, CDR1 is SGHRS, CDR2 YFSETQ. CDR3 length: 18 amino acids.